This T cell receptor beta chain was recovered during a study of control samples from healthy donors and cancer patients. The protocol was immunoSEQ multiplex PCR, while the TCRdb copy is restricted to in-frame clones and leaves out a portion. The sample has some 220,000 clones, roughly 94% seen once; the top ten hold 1.5%. Trimming stripped 4 bases from V and 2 bases from J, with 8 bases between. The CDR3 consists of 13 residues. Germline CDR1 LNHDA, CDR2 SQIVND (reference sequence). Sequencing was done on a sample of blood. The source is a man aged 50-59 years in good health. V is TRBV19 and J is TRBJ1-2, with D unresolved. CDR3 protein: CASSNEGNYGYTF. In DNA form, the CDR3 reads TGTGCCAGTAGTAACGAGGGAAACTATGGCTACACCTTC.